This TCR beta chain appears in the sequencing data of a study of T cell repertoires in cytomegalovirus infection. Overall study: CMV infection together with matching HLA type was indicated by public TCR beta signatures.

TCRdb reprocessed the reads via MiXCR and lists one record per CDR3 protein. The sample holds 80,000 to 95,000 distinct CDR3 sequences; 25% to 30% are singletons and the top ten take approximately 71%. This clonotype was seen ten or more times. Its antigen is not known. Germline CDR1 and CDR2: SGHTA and FQGNSA. V shed 4 bases and J 2 bases; nucleotides not matched to a gene: 1. The CDR3 covers 14 residues. Study-level findings and limits: In two of eight donors, the top clonotype was HLA-C-restricted CMV-specific. Cumulative public TCR beta family frequency identified carriers of CMV plus the relevant HLA.

This clonotype was obtained from a human donor in good health (CMV status not recorded). Some clones in this sample may be carry-over from other donors' samples. The sequencing used CD8+ T cells from cultured PBMCs, collected from culture after CMV antigen stimulation. The chain couples TRBV7-2 to TRBJ2-7; 11 nucleotides match TRBD1. The CDR3 DNA reads as TGTGCCAGCAGCTCGGGACAGGGGGCCTACGAGCAGTACTTC. Translating gives CASSSGQGAYEQYF.